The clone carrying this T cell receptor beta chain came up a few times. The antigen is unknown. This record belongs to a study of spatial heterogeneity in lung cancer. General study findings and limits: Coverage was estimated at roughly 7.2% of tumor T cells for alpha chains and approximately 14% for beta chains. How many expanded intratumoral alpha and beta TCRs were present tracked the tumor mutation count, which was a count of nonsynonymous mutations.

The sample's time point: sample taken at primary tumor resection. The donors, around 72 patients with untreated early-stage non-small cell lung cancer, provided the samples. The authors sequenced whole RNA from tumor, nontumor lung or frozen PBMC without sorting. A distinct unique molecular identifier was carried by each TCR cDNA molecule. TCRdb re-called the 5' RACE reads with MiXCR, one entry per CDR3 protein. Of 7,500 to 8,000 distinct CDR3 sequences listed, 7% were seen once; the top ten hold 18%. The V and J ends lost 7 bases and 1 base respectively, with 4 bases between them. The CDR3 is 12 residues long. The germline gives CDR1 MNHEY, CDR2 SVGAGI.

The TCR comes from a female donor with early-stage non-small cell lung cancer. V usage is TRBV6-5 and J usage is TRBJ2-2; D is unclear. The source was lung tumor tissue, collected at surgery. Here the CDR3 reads CASTENTGELFF. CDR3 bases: TGTGCCAGCACGGAGAACACCGGGGAGCTGTTTTTT.